The rows below give T cell receptor beta chains drawn from one sample of a study of blood T cell repertoires in COVID-19. Clones were read by immunoSEQ multiplex PCR, and TCRdb kept only the in-frame ones, dropping some. The sample records about 92,000 clones, roughly 87% being singletons. What was sequenced was peripheral blood. These receptors were obtained from a woman in her sixties with COVID-19, enrolled during active disease. CDR3s include the opening cysteine and the closing phenylalanine or tryptophan. D genes are given only for firm matches. Size values are once, few and many counts, or a class for expanded clones, and some rows have none.

j_call	v_call	clone_size	d_call	cdr3_nt	cdr3_aa
TRBJ1-1	TRBV25-1	.	.	TGTGCCAGCAGTGAATCAGGGGCGTTAACGGAAGCTTTCTTT	CASSESGALTEAFF
TRBJ1-5	TRBV7-8	.	.	TGTGCCAGCAGCCCACGACAGAATCAGCCCCAGCATTTT	CASSPRQNQPQHF
TRBJ2-5	TRBV4-3	.	.	TGCGCCAGCAGCCAAGACAGGGAGGGCAGGGGTCGCGCGGAGACCCAGTACTTC	CASSQDREGRGRAETQYF
TRBJ1-1	TRBV7-2	.	.	TGTGCCAGCAGCTTACCGGTGAACACTGAAGCTTTCTTT	CASSLPVNTEAFF
TRBJ2-3	TRBV11-2	.	TRBD2	TGTGCCAGCAGCCCCCTTTCCGGGACTATTACAGATACGCAGTATTTT	CASSPLSGTITDTQYF
TRBJ1-1	TRBV19	.	.	TGTGCCACTAGGGGCCTGACAGGTGAAGCTTTCTTT	CATRGLTGEAFF
TRBJ1-4	TRBV2	.	.	TGTGCCAGCAGTTACAGGAGTGAAAAACTGTTTTTT	CASSYRSEKLFF
TRBJ2-7	TRBV7-9	.	TRBD2	TGTGCCAGCAGCTCCACTAGCGGGGGCTCCTACGAGCAGTACTTC	CASSSTSGGSYEQYF
TRBJ1-1	TRBV12-5	.	.	TGTGCTAGTGGTTTGGGAGGGAACACTGAAGCTTTCTTT	CASGLGGNTEAFF
TRBJ1-4	TRBV30	.	TRBD1	TGTGCCTGGAGTAGCGACAGGGAAGAAAAACTGTTTTTT	CAWSSDREEKLFF
TRBJ1-1	TRBV5-1	.	.	TGCGCCAGCAGCTTATTCGTCCCTGGGCAGACTGAAGCTTTCTTT	CASSLFVPGQTEAFF
TRBJ1-3	TRBV4-1	.	TRBD1	TGCGCCAGCAGCCGTCAGGGGGCGCCGGGAAACACCATATATTTT	CASSRQGAPGNTIYF
TRBJ1-4	TRBV11-2	.	TRBD1	TGTGCCAGCACCAGGGGACAGATTAATGAAAAACTGTTTTTT	CASTRGQINEKLFF
TRBJ2-2	TRBV6-2/TRBV6-3	.	TRBD1	TGTGCCAGCAGTTATTTCCCCGAAACGGACAGGGGGAACACCGGGGAGCTGTTTTTT	CASSYFPETDRGNTGELFF
TRBJ2-7	TRBV7-2	.	.	TGTGCCAGCACCCAATCGTCAGGTGACTACGAGCAGTACTTC	CASTQSSGDYEQYF
TRBJ1-4	TRBV7-9	.	.	TGTGCCAGCAGCTTGGGGCGTGGACGCCATGAAAAACTGTTTTTT	CASSLGRGRHEKLFF
TRBJ1-2	TRBV7-9	.	TRBD1	TGTGCCAGCAGCGAGGGGGCCAGGGATCCCTATGGCTACACCTTC	CASSEGARDPYGYTF
TRBJ2-3	TRBV28	.	.	TGTGCCAGCAGTTTAGGCGGCGCCTTCACAGATACGCAGTATTTT	CASSLGGAFTDTQYF
TRBJ1-3	TRBV7-9	once	.	TGTGCCAGCAGGCAAACAGGAAACTCTGGAAACACCATATATTTT	CASRQTGNSGNTIYF
TRBJ2-6	TRBV10-1	.	.	TGCGCCAGTAGCCCAGGGTCTGGGGCCAACGTCCTGACTTTC	CASSPGSGANVLTF
TRBJ1-5	TRBV28	.	TRBD1	TGTGCCAGCAGTTTATTATTTTTGTACAGGGGGGCTCAGCCCCAGCATTTT	CASSLLFLYRGAQPQHF
TRBJ1-1	TRBV9	.	.	TGTGCCAGCAGCGTAGGGGTAGCGAACACTGAAGCTTTCTTT	CASSVGVANTEAFF
TRBJ1-5	TRBV12-5	.	.	TGTGCTAGTGGTTTGGAAGCAGGCATTGGGCAGCCCCAGCATTTT	CASGLEAGIGQPQHF
TRBJ1-6	TRBV2	.	.	TGTGCCAGCAGGTACAGGGATGGATCACCCCTCCACTTT	CASRYRDGSPLHF
TRBJ1-2	TRBV7-2	few	.	TGTGCCAGCAGCCCCGGAGGGTATATAACCTACACCTTC	CASSPGGYITYTF
TRBJ1-3	TRBV2	.	TRBD1	TGTGCCACACAAGGGGGCAACTCTGGAAACACCATATATTTT	CATQGGNSGNTIYF
TRBJ1-4	TRBV30	.	.	TGTGCCTGGAGTGTCTCTGAAAAACTGTTTTTT	CAWSVSEKLFF
TRBJ2-2	TRBV9	.	TRBD2	TGTGCCAGCAGCTTTGGGGGGAGGGTCACCGGGGAGCTGTTTTTT	CASSFGGRVTGELFF
TRBJ2-2	TRBV30	.	TRBD2	TGTGCCTGGAGCCAAGGACTAGCCGGGGAGCTGTTTTTT	CAWSQGLAGELFF
TRBJ2-2	TRBV7-9	.	.	TGTGCCAGCAGCTCCCTGGCAGGCTTGAACACCGGGGAGCTGTTTTTT	CASSSLAGLNTGELFF
TRBJ1-3	TRBV28	once	.	TGTGCCAGCAGGTCTGCCGGGGTCCCTGGAAACACCATATATTTT	CASRSAGVPGNTIYF
TRBJ2-7	TRBV5-1	.	.	TGCGCCAGCAGCGCCGACATTAAGGACGAGCAGTACTTC	CASSADIKDEQYF
TRBJ1-1	TRBV2	.	.	TGTGCCAGCAGGGTCAGGGAAGCTTTCTTT	CASRVREAFF
TRBJ1-2	TRBV15	.	.	TGTGCCACCAGCAGACGGCGGGATGGCTACACCTTC	CATSRRRDGYTF
TRBJ1-5	TRBV9	.	.	TGTGCCAGCAGCGTAGGGGTGGAGAGGACTGAACCCCAGCATTTT	CASSVGVERTEPQHF
TRBJ1-6	TRBV19	.	.	TGTGCCAGTAGTATGGGCGGGGCGACCTATTCACCCCTCCACTTT	CASSMGGATYSPLHF
TRBJ2-7	TRBV28	.	.	TGTGCCAGCAGTTTTGTGGGACAACTGTCTCCCGAGCAGTACTTC	CASSFVGQLSPEQYF
TRBJ1-6	TRBV7-2	.	.	TGTGCCAGTAGGAGCAGGGGCTATAATTCACCCCTCCACTTT	CASRSRGYNSPLHF
TRBJ1-5	TRBV7-9	.	TRBD1	TGTGCCAGCAGCTTATCCGGGACAGGGATAGGTCAGCCCCAGCATTTT	CASSLSGTGIGQPQHF
TRBJ1-3	TRBV30	.	TRBD1	TGTGCCTGGACCCCGGGACAGGGGACTGGAAACACCATATATTTT	CAWTPGQGTGNTIYF
TRBJ2-2	TRBV9	.	.	TGTGCCAGCAGCGTAACAGGGAACACCGGGGAGCTGTTTTTT	CASSVTGNTGELFF
TRBJ1-3	TRBV2	.	TRBD1	TGTGCCAGCAGTACCGGGACAGGGAAGGACACCATATATTTT	CASSTGTGKDTIYF
TRBJ1-5	TRBV7-2	.	.	TGTGCCAGCAGCTTAAGCGGCTGGGGATATCAGCCCCAGCATTTT	CASSLSGWGYQPQHF
TRBJ1-4	TRBV28	.	.	TGTGCCAGCAGTTTTGGTGGACAGACTTCTAATGAAAAACTGTTTTTT	CASSFGGQTSNEKLFF
TRBJ2-3	TRBV5-1	.	.	TGCGCCAGCAGCCCGGGATCGTACACAGATACGCAGTATTTT	CASSPGSYTDTQYF